Sequencing of this T cell receptor (beta chain) was carried out in a study of T cell responses to AZD1222 COVID-19 vaccine. Study as a whole: Investigators merged groups given second doses at roughly 4 or roughly 12 weeks.

Study outcomes and limitations: Repertoires were sampled only after the peak T cell response. Clonal diversity was possibly underestimated; the donors were predominantly white British and more often female.

Details on this clone: Its target is not known.

Profiled with immunoSEQ multiplex PCR; TCRdb holds only in-frame clones, not every one. Altogether 85,000 to 120,000 clones are present, around 83% being singletons, with the ten largest covering 5%. This CDR3 spans 14 amino acids. Germline CDR1 reads SNHLY; CDR2 reads FYNNEI. The V and J ends lost 3 bases and 1 base respectively, with 9 bases between them. The receptor was isolated from an adult in good health. V usage is TRBV2 and J usage is TRBJ1-1, with TRBD1 as a possible D gene (5 bases). The specimen comprised peripheral blood, sampled on day 0 of AZD1222 vaccination. CDR3 sequence reads: CASSDPRENTEAFF. Written as DNA, the CDR3 is TGTGCCAGCAGTGACCCCAGGGAGAACACTGAAGCTTTCTTT.